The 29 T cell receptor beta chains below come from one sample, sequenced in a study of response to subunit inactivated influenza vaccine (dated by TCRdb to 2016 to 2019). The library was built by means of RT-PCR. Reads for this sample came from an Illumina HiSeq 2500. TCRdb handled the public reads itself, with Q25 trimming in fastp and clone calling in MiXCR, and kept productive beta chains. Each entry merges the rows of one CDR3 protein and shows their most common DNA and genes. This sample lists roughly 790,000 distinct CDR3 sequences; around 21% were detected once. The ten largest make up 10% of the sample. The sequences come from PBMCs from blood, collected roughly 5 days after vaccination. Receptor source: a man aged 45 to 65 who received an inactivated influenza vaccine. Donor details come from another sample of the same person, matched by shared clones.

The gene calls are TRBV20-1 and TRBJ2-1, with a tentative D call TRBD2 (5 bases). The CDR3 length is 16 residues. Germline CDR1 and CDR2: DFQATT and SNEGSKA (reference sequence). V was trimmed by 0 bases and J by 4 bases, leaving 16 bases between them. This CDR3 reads CSARDRRLDVYNEQFF. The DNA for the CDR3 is TGCAGTGCTAGAGATAGGAGGCTCGACGTTTACAATGAGCAGTTCTTC.

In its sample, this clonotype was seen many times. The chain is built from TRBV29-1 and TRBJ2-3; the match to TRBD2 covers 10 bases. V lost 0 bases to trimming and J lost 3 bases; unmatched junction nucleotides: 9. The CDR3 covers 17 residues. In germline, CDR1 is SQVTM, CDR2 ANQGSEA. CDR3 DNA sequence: TGCAGCGTTGAAGATGTTGAGCGGGGGGGCCGTACAGATACGCAGTATTTT. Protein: CSVEDVERGGRTDTQYF.

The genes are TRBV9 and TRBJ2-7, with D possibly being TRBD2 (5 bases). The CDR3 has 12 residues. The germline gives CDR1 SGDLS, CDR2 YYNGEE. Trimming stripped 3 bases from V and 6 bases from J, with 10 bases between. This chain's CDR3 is CASSGTSFEQYF. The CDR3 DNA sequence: TGTGCCAGCAGCGGAACTAGTTTCGAGCAGTACTTC. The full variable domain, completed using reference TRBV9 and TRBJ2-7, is DSGVTQTPKHLITATGQRVTLRCSPRSGDLSVYWYQQSLDQGLQFLIQYYNGEERAKGNILERFSAQQFPDLHSELNLSSLELGDSALYFCASSGTSFEQYFGPGTRLTVT.

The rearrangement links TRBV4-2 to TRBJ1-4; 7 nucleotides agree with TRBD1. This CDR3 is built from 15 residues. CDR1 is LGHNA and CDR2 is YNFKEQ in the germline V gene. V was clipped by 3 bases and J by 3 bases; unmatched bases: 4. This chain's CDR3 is CASSHQQGSNEKLFF. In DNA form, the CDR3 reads TGTGCCAGCAGCCACCAACAGGGGTCTAATGAAAAACTGTTTTTT.

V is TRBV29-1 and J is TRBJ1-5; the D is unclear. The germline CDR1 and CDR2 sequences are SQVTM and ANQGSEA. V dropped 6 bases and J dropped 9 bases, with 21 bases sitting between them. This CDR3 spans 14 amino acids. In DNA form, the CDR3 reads TGCAGCGTCTCGACCGGTGGATCCTTCTCGCCCCAGCATTTT. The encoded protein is CSVSTGGSFSPQHF.

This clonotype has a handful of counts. CDR3 bases: TGTGCCAGCAGAAGACAGGGGTTGAGCTCCTACAATGAGCAGTTCTTC. Protein product: CASRRQGLSSYNEQFF. The V gene is TRBV6-1, the J gene TRBJ2-1; TRBD1 matches 8 bases. The CDR3 is 16 residues long. V lost 6 bases to trimming and J lost 0 bases; unmatched junction nucleotides: 7. The germline V gene encodes CDR1 MNHNS and CDR2 SASEGT.

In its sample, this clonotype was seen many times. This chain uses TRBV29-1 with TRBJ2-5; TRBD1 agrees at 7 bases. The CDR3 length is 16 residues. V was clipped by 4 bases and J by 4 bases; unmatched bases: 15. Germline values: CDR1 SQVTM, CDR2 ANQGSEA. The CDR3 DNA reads TGCAGCGTTGGCGGAATCGGACAGGTCGGAGGAGAGACCCAGTACTTC. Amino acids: CSVGGIGQVGGETQYF. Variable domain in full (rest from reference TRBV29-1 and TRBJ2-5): SAVISQKPSRDICQRGTSLTIQCQVDSQVTMMFWYRQQPGQSLTLIATANQGSEATYESGFVIDKFPISRPNLTFSTLTVSNMSPEDSSIYLCSVGGIGQVGGETQYFGPGTRLLVL.

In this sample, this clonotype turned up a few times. CDR3 loop: CASSLTSGGGTDTQYF. Written as DNA, the CDR3 is TGTGCCAGCAGCCTGACTAGCGGAGGGGGCACAGATACGCAGTATTTT. V usage is TRBV7-2 and J usage is TRBJ2-3; the match to TRBD2 covers 9 bases. Germline assignment: CDR1 SGHTA and CDR2 FQGNSA. The CDR3 length is 16 residues. Unmatched junction bases numbered 7, after V lost 5 bases and J lost 1 base.

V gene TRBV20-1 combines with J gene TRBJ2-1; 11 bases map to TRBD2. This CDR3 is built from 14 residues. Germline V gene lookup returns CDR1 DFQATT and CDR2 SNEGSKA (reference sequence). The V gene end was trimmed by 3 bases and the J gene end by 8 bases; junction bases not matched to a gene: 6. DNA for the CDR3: TGCAGTGCTAGTATAGCGGGAGGGCCCCATGAGCAGTTCTTC. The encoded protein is CSASIAGGPHEQFF.

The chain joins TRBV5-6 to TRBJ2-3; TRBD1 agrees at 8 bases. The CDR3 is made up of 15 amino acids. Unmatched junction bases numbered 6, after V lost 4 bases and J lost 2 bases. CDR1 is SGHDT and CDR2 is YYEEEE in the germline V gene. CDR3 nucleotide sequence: TGTGCCAGCAGCAAACAGGGGGTCAACACAGATACGCAGTATTTT. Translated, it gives CASSKQGVNTDTQYF.

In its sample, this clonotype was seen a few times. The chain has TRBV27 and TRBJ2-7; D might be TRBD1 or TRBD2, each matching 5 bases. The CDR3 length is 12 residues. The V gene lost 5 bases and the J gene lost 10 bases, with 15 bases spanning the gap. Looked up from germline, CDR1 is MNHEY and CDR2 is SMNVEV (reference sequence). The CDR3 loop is CASSIFGAAQYF. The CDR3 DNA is TGTGCCAGCAGTATATTCGGGGCAGCCCAGTACTTC.

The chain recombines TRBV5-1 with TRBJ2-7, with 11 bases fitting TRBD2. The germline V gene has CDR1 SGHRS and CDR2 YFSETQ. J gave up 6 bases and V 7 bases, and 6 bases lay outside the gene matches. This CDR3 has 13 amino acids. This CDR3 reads CASSTLAGVEQYF. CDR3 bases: TGCGCCAGCTCAACACTAGCGGGAGTCGAGCAGTACTTC.

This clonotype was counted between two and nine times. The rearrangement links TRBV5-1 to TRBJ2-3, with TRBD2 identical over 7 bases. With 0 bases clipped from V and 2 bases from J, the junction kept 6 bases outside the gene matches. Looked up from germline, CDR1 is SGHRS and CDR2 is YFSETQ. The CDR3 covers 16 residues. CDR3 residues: CASSLEGGSITDTQYF. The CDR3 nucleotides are TGCGCCAGCAGCTTGGAAGGCGGGAGTATCACAGATACGCAGTATTTT.

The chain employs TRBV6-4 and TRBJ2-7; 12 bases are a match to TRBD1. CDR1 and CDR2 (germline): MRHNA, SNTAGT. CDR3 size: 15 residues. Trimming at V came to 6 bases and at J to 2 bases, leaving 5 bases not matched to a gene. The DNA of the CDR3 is TGTGCCAGCAGCATGGGACAGGGGGCCCCCTACGAGCAGTACTTC. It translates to CASSMGQGAPYEQYF.

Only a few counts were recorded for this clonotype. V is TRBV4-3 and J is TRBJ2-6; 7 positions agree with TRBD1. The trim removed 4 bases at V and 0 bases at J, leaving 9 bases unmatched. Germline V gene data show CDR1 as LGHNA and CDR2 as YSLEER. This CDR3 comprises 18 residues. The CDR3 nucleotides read TGCGCCAGCAGCCTCGCTGGACAGGTTCCCTCTGGGGCCAACGTCCTGACTTTC. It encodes CASSLAGQVPSGANVLTF.

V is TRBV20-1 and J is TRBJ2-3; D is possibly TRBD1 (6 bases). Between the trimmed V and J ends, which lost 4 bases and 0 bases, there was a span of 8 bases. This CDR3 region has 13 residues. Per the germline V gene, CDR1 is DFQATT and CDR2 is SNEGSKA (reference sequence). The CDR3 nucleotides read TGCAGTGCTACAGGGGTGAGCACAGATACGCAGTATTTT. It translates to CSATGVSTDTQYF.

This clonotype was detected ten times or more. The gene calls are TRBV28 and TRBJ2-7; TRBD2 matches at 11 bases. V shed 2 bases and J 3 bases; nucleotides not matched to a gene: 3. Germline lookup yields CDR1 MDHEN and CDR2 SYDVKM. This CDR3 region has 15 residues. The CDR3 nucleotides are TGTGCCAGCAGTTTAACTAGCGGGGGACGCTACGAGCAGTACTTC. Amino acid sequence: CASSLTSGGRYEQYF.

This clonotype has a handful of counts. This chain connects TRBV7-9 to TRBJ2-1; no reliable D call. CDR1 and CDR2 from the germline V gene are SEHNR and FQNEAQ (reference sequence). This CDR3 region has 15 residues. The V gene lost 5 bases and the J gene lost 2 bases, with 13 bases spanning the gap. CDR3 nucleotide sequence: TGTGCCAGCAGCCTCAACGGCGGCCCCTACAATGAGCAGTTCTTC. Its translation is CASSLNGGPYNEQFF. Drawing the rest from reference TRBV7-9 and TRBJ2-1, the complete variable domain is DTGVSQNPRHKITKRGQNVTFRCDPISEHNRLYWYRQTLGQGPEFLTYFQNEAQLEKSRLLSDRFSAERPKGSFSTLEIQRTEQGDSAMYLCASSLNGGPYNEQFFGPGTRLTVL.

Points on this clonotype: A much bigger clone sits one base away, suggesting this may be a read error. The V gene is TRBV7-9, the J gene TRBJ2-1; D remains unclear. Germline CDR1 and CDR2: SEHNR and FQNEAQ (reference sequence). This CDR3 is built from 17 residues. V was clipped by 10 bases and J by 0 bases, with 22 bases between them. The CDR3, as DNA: TGTGCCATATCCTCGAGGAGTAGCCTGAGCTCCTACAATGAGCAGTTCTTC. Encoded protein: CAISSRSSLSSYNEQFF.

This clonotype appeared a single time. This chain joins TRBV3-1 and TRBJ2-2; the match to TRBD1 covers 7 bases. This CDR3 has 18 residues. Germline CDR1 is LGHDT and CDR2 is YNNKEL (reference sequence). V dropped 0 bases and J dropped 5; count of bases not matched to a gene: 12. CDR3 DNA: TGTGCCAGCAGCCAAGAAGGAACGACAGGGATCCGGACCGGGGAGCTGTTTTTT. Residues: CASSQEGTTGIRTGELFF.

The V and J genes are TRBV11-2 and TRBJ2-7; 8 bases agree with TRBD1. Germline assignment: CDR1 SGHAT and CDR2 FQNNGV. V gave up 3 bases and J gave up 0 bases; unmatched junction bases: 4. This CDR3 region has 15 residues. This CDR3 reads CASSFRTGFSYEQYF. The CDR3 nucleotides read TGTGCCAGCAGCTTCAGGACAGGGTTCTCCTACGAGCAGTACTTC.

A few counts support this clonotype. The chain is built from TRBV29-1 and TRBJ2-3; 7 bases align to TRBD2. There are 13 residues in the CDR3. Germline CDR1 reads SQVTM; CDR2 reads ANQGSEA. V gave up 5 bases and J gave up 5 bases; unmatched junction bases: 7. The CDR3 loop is CSVSREWGDTQYF. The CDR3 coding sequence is TGCAGCGTTTCGCGGGAGTGGGGAGATACGCAGTATTTT.

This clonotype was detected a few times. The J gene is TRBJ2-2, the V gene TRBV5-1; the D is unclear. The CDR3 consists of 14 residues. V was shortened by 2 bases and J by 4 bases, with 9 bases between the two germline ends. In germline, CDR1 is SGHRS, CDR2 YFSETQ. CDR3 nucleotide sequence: TGCGCCAGCAGCTTCCCCGACGGCACCGGGGAGCTGTTTTTT. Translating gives CASSFPDGTGELFF.

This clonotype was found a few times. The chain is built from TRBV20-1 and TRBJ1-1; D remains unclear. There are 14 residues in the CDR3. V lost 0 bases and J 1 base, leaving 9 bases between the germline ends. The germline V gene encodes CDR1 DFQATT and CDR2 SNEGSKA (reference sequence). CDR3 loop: CSAREAPTNTEAFF. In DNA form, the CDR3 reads TGCAGTGCTAGAGAGGCCCCGACGAACACTGAAGCTTTCTTT.

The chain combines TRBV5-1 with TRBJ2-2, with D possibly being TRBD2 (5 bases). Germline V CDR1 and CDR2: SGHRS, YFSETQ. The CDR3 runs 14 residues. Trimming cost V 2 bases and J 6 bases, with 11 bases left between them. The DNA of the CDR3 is TGCGCCAGCAGCTTCTCTAGCTTCCCCGGGGAGCTGTTTTTT. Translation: CASSFSSFPGELFF.

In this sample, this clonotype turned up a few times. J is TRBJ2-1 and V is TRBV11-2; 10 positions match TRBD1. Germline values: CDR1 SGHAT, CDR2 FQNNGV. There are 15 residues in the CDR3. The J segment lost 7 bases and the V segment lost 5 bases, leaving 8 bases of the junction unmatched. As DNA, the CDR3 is TGTGCCAGCAGCGGGAGGGGACAGGGGTTGAATGAGCAGTTCTTC. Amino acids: CASSGRGQGLNEQFF.

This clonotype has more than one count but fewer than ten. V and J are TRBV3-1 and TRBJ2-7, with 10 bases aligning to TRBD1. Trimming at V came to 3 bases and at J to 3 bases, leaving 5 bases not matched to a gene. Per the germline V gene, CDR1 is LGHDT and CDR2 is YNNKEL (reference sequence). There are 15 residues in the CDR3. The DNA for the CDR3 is TGTGCCAGCAGCCATTCCGGGACAGGGGACTACGAGCAGTACTTC. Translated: CASSHSGTGDYEQYF.

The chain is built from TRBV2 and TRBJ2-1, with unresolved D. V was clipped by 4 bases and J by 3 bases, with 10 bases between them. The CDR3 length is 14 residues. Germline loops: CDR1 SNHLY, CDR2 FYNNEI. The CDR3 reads CASSGTVNYNEQFF. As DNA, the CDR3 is TGTGCCAGCAGTGGTACAGTAAACTACAATGAGCAGTTCTTC.

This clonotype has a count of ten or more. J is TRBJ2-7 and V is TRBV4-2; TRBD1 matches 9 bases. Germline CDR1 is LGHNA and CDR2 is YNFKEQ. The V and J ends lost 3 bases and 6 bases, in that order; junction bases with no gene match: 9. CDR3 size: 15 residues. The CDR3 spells CASSHDRDRVGEQYF. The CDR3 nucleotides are TGTGCCAGCAGCCACGACCGGGACAGGGTCGGCGAGCAGTACTTC.